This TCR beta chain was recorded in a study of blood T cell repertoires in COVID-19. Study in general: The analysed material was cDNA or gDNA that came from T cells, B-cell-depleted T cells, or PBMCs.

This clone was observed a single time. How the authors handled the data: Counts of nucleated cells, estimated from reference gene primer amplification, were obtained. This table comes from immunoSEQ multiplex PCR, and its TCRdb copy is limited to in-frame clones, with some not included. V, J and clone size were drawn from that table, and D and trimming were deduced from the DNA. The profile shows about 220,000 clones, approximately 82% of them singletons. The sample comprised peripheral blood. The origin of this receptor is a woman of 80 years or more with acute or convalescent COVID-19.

In nucleotides, the CDR3 is TGTGCCAGCAGTGAAGCGGACAGGAATAATTCACCCCTCCACTTT. The encoded protein is CASSEADRNNSPLHF. The gene calls are TRBV6-1 and TRBJ1-6, with 7 bases matching TRBD1. V lost 0 bases to trimming and J lost 5 bases; unmatched junction nucleotides: 1. CDR3 length: 15 residues. The germline gives CDR1 MNHNS, CDR2 SASEGT.